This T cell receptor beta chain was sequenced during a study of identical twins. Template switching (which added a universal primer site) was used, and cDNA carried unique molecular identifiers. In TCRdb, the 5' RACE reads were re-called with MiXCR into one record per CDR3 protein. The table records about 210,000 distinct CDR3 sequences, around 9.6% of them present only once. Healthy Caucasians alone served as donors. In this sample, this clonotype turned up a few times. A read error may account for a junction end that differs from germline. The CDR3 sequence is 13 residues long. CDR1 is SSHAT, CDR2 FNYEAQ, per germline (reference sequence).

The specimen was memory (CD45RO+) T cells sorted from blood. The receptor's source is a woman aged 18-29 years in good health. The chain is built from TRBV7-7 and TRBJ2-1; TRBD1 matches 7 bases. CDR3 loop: CASSWDRDNEQFF. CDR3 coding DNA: TGTGCTAGCAGCTGGGACAGAGACAATGAGCAGTTCTTC.